The following is a TCR beta chain sequence with its context. Its antigen remains unidentified. The ends were cut back, 4 bases at V and 1 base at J, with 8 bases in the middle. CDR3 size: 13 residues. The V gene's germline CDR1 is SGHAT and CDR2 FQDESV (reference sequence). This sample was included in a study of T cell responses to AZD1222 COVID-19 vaccine. Study outcomes and limitations: Seropositivity was recorded at baseline in only a handful of AZD1222 recipients. Clonal diversity was possibly underestimated, and white British individuals and females predominated among donors. With dominance at 160-218 and 743-854, vaccine-associated CD4 TCRs spanned spike.

Sequenced by immunoSEQ multiplex PCR; TCRdb stores in-frame clones only, minus some. The repertoire holds approximately 150,000 clones, with 80% to 95% as singletons. This chain links TRBV11-1 with TRBJ2-7, with D unclear. This clonotype was sampled from an adult in good health. The sequencing here drew on peripheral blood, taken on day 0 of AZD1222 vaccination. CDR3 sequence (DNA): TGTGCCAGCAGCTGGAGCCGGTCCTACGAGCAGTACTTC. It yields the protein CASSWSRSYEQYF.